These T cell receptor beta chains were read from a single sample in a study of CD8 T cells in Susac syndrome. TCRdb re-analysed the immunoSEQ multiplex PCR reads in MiXCR, keeping a single row per CDR3 protein. This repertoire shows 95,000 to 150,000 distinct CDR3 sequences, just under 95% found once; its top ten account for around 0.078%. The source material was CD4+ T cells from PBMCs. These receptor sequences come from a human donor in good health. CDR3s include the opening cysteine and the closing phenylalanine or tryptophan. D genes are given only for firm matches. Size is stated for part of the rows, as once, few or many counts, or as a class when the clone is expanded.

V,length,D,J,size,CDR3,DNA
TRBV29-1,12,TRBD1,TRBJ1-1,-,CRGTAGNTEAFF,TGCAGGGGGACAGCCGGGAACACTGAAGCTTTCTTT
TRBV20-1,12,TRBD2,TRBJ2-1,once,CSATLAGEEQFF,TGCAGTGCTACCCTAGCGGGAGAAGAGCAGTTCTTC
TRBV5-6,14,TRBD2,TRBJ2-3,-,CASNPSGSTDTQYF,TGTGCCAGCAATCCTAGCGGGAGTACAGATACGCAGTATTTT
TRBV7-2,14,TRBD1,TRBJ1-2,-,CASSLTGQGNGYTF,TGTGCCAGCAGCTTAACTGGACAGGGTAATGGCTACACCTTC
TRBV2,15,-,TRBJ2-6,-,CASSTGHSGANVLTF,TGTGCCAGCAGTACAGGTCACTCTGGGGCCAACGTCCTGACTTTC
TRBV7-2,16,TRBD2,TRBJ2-3,-,CASSLNGGSNTDTQYF,TGTGCCAGCAGCCTTAACGGCGGGAGTAACACAGATACGCAGTATTTT
TRBV12-3/TRBV12-4,16,TRBD2,TRBJ2-3,-,CASSTGTSGRGDTQYF,TGTGCCAGCAGTACCGGGACTAGCGGGAGGGGTGATACGCAGTATTTT
TRBV7-2,15,-,TRBJ1-2,-,CASSLQTAVGDGYTF,TGTGCCAGCAGCTTACAGACGGCCGTAGGGGATGGCTACACCTTC
TRBV27,16,TRBD2,TRBJ2-7,-,CASSPTGLAGGYEQYF,TGTGCCAGCAGTCCCACTGGACTAGCGGGAGGCTACGAGCAGTACTTC
TRBV3-1,12,-,TRBJ2-2,-,CASSQAGGELFF,TGTGCCAGCAGCCAAGCAGGGGGGGAGCTGTTTTTT
TRBV5-6,14,-,TRBJ2-7,-,CASSLGPGFYEQYF,TGTGCCAGCAGCTTGGGGCCAGGGTTCTACGAGCAGTACTTC
TRBV2,15,-,TRBJ1-5,-,CASAATGYGNQPQHF,TGTGCCAGCGCCGCTACAGGGTATGGCAATCAGCCCCAGCATTTT
TRBV30,13,-,TRBJ1-2,-,CAWSVSTPYGYTF,TGTGCCTGGAGTGTATCAACACCCTATGGCTACACCTTC
TRBV27,14,-,TRBJ2-7,-,CASSTQGLPYEQYF,TGTGCCAGCAGCACCCAAGGATTACCCTACGAGCAGTACTTC